These T cell receptor beta chains were read from a single sample in a study of beta chain features in type 1 diabetes. The protocol was immunoSEQ multiplex PCR, while the TCRdb copy is restricted to in-frame clones and leaves out a portion. The sample carries around 250,000 clones, 68% recorded once. Sequencing used naive CD4+ T cells from blood. Every receptor here comes from a man between 25 and 39 years old in good health. The CDR3 runs from the conserved cysteine through the conserved F or W. The D gene is left open where the match is weak. Clone size is not always given. Where it is, it says once, few, many or a class for expanded clones.

CDR3nt,CDR3aa,j_gene,abundance,v_gene,d_gene
TGTGCCAGCAGCTTAGCGAACCTAGCGGGAGGGTTCGGCACAGATACGCAGTATTTT,CASSLANLAGGFGTDTQYF,TRBJ2-3,-,TRBV7-2,TRBD2
TGTGCCAGCAGCGTAGACCCAGGGTGGAGTTACGAGCAGTACTTC,CASSVDPGWSYEQYF,TRBJ2-7,-,TRBV9,-
TGCAGCGTTGCGAACTTTGGGGGTACTGAAGCTTTCTTT,CSVANFGGTEAFF,TRBJ1-1,-,TRBV29-1,-
TGTGCCAGCAGTGTAAAGAACACTGAAGCTTTCTTT,CASSVKNTEAFF,TRBJ1-1,-,TRBV6-1,-
TGTGCCAGCAGCTTTGGCGGAAGATCCCTCGAGCAGTACTTC,CASSFGGRSLEQYF,TRBJ2-7,-,TRBV7-2,-
TGTGCCAGCAGCTCTTATTTGGGGGATTTGAGCTCCTACGAGCAGTACTTC,CASSSYLGDLSSYEQYF,TRBJ2-7,few,TRBV11-2,-
TGTGCCAGCAGCCCTTTTCGGGGCGGGAGGGCCGCAGATACGCAGTATTTT,CASSPFRGGRAADTQYF,TRBJ2-3,-,TRBV7-2,TRBD2
TGTGCCAGCAGTTTCACAGGATCCTATGGCTACACCTTC,CASSFTGSYGYTF,TRBJ1-2,-,TRBV27,-
TGTGCCAGCAGCCTACAGGGGAACACTGAAGCTTTCTTT,CASSLQGNTEAFF,TRBJ1-1,-,TRBV7-2,-
TGTGCCAGCTCCACTGTCAATGAGCAGTTCTTC,CASSTVNEQFF,TRBJ2-1,-,TRBV25-1,-
TGCAGTGCTGAGGACAACACTGAAGCTTTCTTT,CSAEDNTEAFF,TRBJ1-1,-,TRBV20-1,-
TGTGCCAGCTCACCAGCCCTCCTCTCCTACAATGAGCAGTTCTTC,CASSPALLSYNEQFF,TRBJ2-1,-,TRBV18,-
TGTGCCAGCAGACAGCCCAATCAGCCCCAGCATTTT,CASRQPNQPQHF,TRBJ1-5,-,TRBV2,-
TGTGCCTGGAGTGTACATAAGGGAGAGGGGAACATTCAGTACTTC,CAWSVHKGEGNIQYF,TRBJ2-4,-,TRBV30,-
TGCAGCGTTGTGGGACGTCACACAGATACGCAGTATTTT,CSVVGRHTDTQYF,TRBJ2-3,-,TRBV29-1,-
TGTGCCAGCAGCCCTGGTCCGGGACAGGGTGTCTACGAGCAGTACTTC,CASSPGPGQGVYEQYF,TRBJ2-7,-,TRBV4-2,TRBD1
TGTGCCAGCAGTCCAAGGTTCCGGGAGGGACTATGGGAGACCCAGTACTTC,CASSPRFREGLWETQYF,TRBJ2-5,-,TRBV7-9,TRBD2
TGCAGCGTTGAAGAGGGAGAGACCCAGTACTTC,CSVEEGETQYF,TRBJ2-5,few,TRBV29-1,-
TGCAGCGTTTTACAGGGGGCGCGTGAGCAGTACTTC,CSVLQGAREQYF,TRBJ2-7,few,TRBV29-1,TRBD1
TGTGCCAGCAGTGCCGAATCGGGACTAGCGGGAGAAACCCAGTACTTC,CASSAESGLAGETQYF,TRBJ2-5,-,TRBV25-1,TRBD2
TGTGCCAGCGGAAGAGGGATCACAGATACGCAGTATTTT,CASGRGITDTQYF,TRBJ2-3,-,TRBV25-1,-
TGCAGCGTTGGGGAGGGCTACACCTTC,CSVGEGYTF,TRBJ1-2,few,TRBV29-1,-
TGTGCCTGGAGTCCCGGCCTAGCGGGACGACAAGAGACCCAGTACTTC,CAWSPGLAGRQETQYF,TRBJ2-5,-,TRBV30,TRBD2
TGTGCCATTGGGGAGTCAGCGGCGAAAGAGACCCAGTACTTC,CAIGESAAKETQYF,TRBJ2-5,few,TRBV10-3,-
TGTGCCAGCAGTGAATCTTATGGGGCGCGGGAGACCCAGTACTTC,CASSESYGARETQYF,TRBJ2-5,-,TRBV25-1,-
TGTGCCTGGAGTGTGCGGGGGACCGGGGAGCTGTTTTTT,CAWSVRGTGELFF,TRBJ2-2,-,TRBV30,TRBD2
TGTGCCTGGAGTCGGGACCCACTTAACTATGGCTACACCTTC,CAWSRDPLNYGYTF,TRBJ1-2,few,TRBV30,-
TGTGCCTGGAGTCCCATGCCCGGGGGCACAGATACGCAGTATTTT,CAWSPMPGGTDTQYF,TRBJ2-3,-,TRBV30,-
TGCAGCGCCAGTGGGACAGGCGGTTATGGCTACACCTTC,CSASGTGGYGYTF,TRBJ1-2,-,TRBV29-1,TRBD1
TGTGCCTGGAGTGCAACTACTAGCAAAGGTCACGAGCAGTACTTC,CAWSATTSKGHEQYF,TRBJ2-7,-,TRBV30,-
TGTGCCTGGAGGCACCTGAACACTGAAGCTTTCTTT,CAWRHLNTEAFF,TRBJ1-1,-,TRBV30,-
TGTGCCAGCAATTCAGGGCCTAATGAGCAGTTCTTC,CASNSGPNEQFF,TRBJ2-1,-,TRBV2,-
TGTGCCAGCAGGCGTACAGGATCCGGGGAGCTGTTTTTT,CASRRTGSGELFF,TRBJ2-2,-,TRBV28,-
TGTGCCAGCAGCGGGACAGTCAATGAGCAGTTCTTC,CASSGTVNEQFF,TRBJ2-1,few,TRBV28,TRBD1
TGCAGCGTTTCCGGGACCCAAGAGACCCAGTACTTC,CSVSGTQETQYF,TRBJ2-5,-,TRBV29-1,-
TGCAGCGTTCGCGGGGGCGACGTAGGGGAGACCCAGTACTTC,CSVRGGDVGETQYF,TRBJ2-5,few,TRBV29-1,-
TGTGCCAGCACCTGGACAGCGGAAGGCACAGATACGCAGTATTTT,CASTWTAEGTDTQYF,TRBJ2-3,few,TRBV25-1,-
TGTGCCCATCTCGGATTGGAGGGGAATGAGCAGTTCTTC,CAHLGLEGNEQFF,TRBJ2-1,few,TRBV30,-
TGCGCCAGCAGCTTGGCCGGGACTAGCGGGATCTACGAGCAGTACTTC,CASSLAGTSGIYEQYF,TRBJ2-7,-,TRBV5-1,TRBD2
TGTGCCTGGAGTCCCGGGAACACCGGGGAGCTGTTTTTT,CAWSPGNTGELFF,TRBJ2-2,few,TRBV30,-
TGCGCCAGCCCGCAGGGGGGTGGGTGGACTGAAGCTTTCTTT,CASPQGGGWTEAFF,TRBJ1-1,once,TRBV4-1,TRBD1
TGTGCCAGCAGCTTAGGACGTGCAGAGACCCAGTACTTC,CASSLGRAETQYF,TRBJ2-5,-,TRBV7-9,-
TGTGCCAGCAGCTTAGGGTTAGGTGGGGAGCAGTTCTTC,CASSLGLGGEQFF,TRBJ2-1,-,TRBV7-2,-
TGTGCCAGCAGCTACGACGGAGGAAAAACTAACTATGGCTACACCTTC,CASSYDGGKTNYGYTF,TRBJ1-2,-,TRBV5-6,-
TGTGCCTGGAGTGGGACACTGGGACCCTACGAGCAGTACTTC,CAWSGTLGPYEQYF,TRBJ2-7,-,TRBV30,-
TGTGCCTGGAGTCCCCGAGGTGATGAAGCTTTCTTT,CAWSPRGDEAFF,TRBJ1-1,few,TRBV30,-
TGTGCCAGCAGCTTAGTCTCTAGCGGGGGGAAAGATACGCAGTATTTT,CASSLVSSGGKDTQYF,TRBJ2-3,-,TRBV7-2,TRBD2
TGCAGCGTTGCCGGGAGCTCCTACGAGCAGTACTTC,CSVAGSSYEQYF,TRBJ2-7,few,TRBV29-1,-
TGCGCCAGCAGCTTTGAGGCGGAACCAATCTATGGCTACACCTTC,CASSFEAEPIYGYTF,TRBJ1-2,-,TRBV4-3,-